Below are 30 T cell receptor beta chains sequenced from a single sample in a study of T-cell reconstitution after alpha-beta-depleted transplantation in children. As it was prepared, the TCRbeta library received unique molecular identifiers. Each CDR3 protein is one row after TCRdb ran MiXCR on the PCR reads. The sample lists about 400,000 distinct CDR3 sequences, about 17% seen once, with 25% to 35% in the top ten. The starting material was PBMCs, mostly from graft donor cells, obtained 360 days after TCRalphabeta/CD19-depleted stem cell transplant. The receptors shown here come from a boy in the first two years of life who had a stem cell transplant for Wiskott-Aldrich syndrome, so the T cells may come from the graft donor.

This chain uses TRBV6-5 with TRBJ2-3, with D unclear. The CDR3 loop spans 12 amino acids. Germline CDR1 and CDR2: MNHEY and SVGAGI. V lost 6 bases, J lost 2 bases, and 6 bases lay in between. The CDR3 nucleotides read TGTGCCAGCAGGAGGAACACAGATACGCAGTATTTT. It yields the protein CASRRNTDTQYF.

V and J are TRBV6-5 and TRBJ2-7; 9 positions agree with TRBD1. Germline CDR1 and CDR2: MNHEY and SVGAGI. The CDR3 consists of 19 residues. The ends lost 0 bases at V and 1 base at J; junction bases unmatched: 13. The CDR3 DNA reads as TGTGCCAGCAGTTACTCTAGTCCCGGGACAGGGACCCTTTCCTACGAGCAGTACTTC. The encoded protein is CASSYSSPGTGTLSYEQYF.

The gene calls are TRBV6-5 and TRBJ2-1; D may match TRBD1 or TRBD2 (5 bases each). The CDR3 loop spans 19 amino acids. V lost 3 bases, J lost 3 bases, and 24 bases lay in between. Germline lookup yields CDR1 MNHEY and CDR2 SVGAGI. The CDR3 nucleotides are TGTGCCAGCAGTTATAAGTGGGGGAACTACCACCCTAACTACAATGAGCAGTTCTTC. Translation gives CASSYKWGNYHPNYNEQFF.

This clonotype was recorded a few times. This chain uses TRBV12-3 or TRBV12-4 with TRBJ2-2; 9 bases fit TRBD1. The CDR3 totals 14 residues. Unmatched junction bases numbered 6, after V lost 7 bases and J lost 6 bases. The CDR3 here is CASTNRGRAGELFF. The CDR3, as DNA: TGTGCCAGCACGAACAGGGGGCGAGCCGGGGAGCTGTTTTTT.

This clonotype was observed a handful of times. CDR3: CSADRGGLNYEQYF. CDR3 in DNA: TGCAGTGCCGACAGGGGAGGCTTAAACTACGAGCAGTACTTC. V is TRBV20-1 and J is TRBJ2-7; 8 bases agree with TRBD1. Unmatched junction bases numbered 10, after V lost 6 bases and J lost 3 bases. Germline CDR1 reads DFQATT; CDR2 reads SNEGSKA (reference sequence). The CDR3 totals 14 residues.

In its sample, this clonotype was seen a few times. The chain has TRBV7-9 and TRBJ2-5; 8 bases match TRBD1. With 5 bases clipped from V and 4 bases from J, the junction kept 6 bases outside the gene matches. The CDR3 contains 14 residues. The germline V gene encodes CDR1 SEHNR and CDR2 FQNEAQ (reference sequence). This chain's CDR3 is CASSQIGQGETQYF. The CDR3 region has the DNA TGTGCCAGCAGCCAAATCGGACAGGGAGAGACCCAGTACTTC.

The table lists this clonotype with a few counts. The chain uses TRBV24-1 and TRBJ2-6; D might be TRBD1 (6 bases). V lost 3 bases to trimming and J lost 2 bases, with 13 bases between them. This CDR3 contains 17 residues. Germline V gene data show CDR1 as KGHDR and CDR2 as SFDVKD. The CDR3, as DNA: TGTGCCACCAGTGATCCCACACAGGGCGCTGGGGCCAACGTCCTGACTTTC. Translated, it gives CATSDPTQGAGANVLTF.

The CDR3 here is CSARGRREIEETQYF. Written as DNA, the CDR3 is TGCAGTGCTAGAGGCCGGCGGGAGATAGAAGAGACCCAGTACTTC. V is TRBV20-1 and J is TRBJ2-5; 7 bases match TRBD2. With 1 base clipped from V and 3 bases from J, the junction kept 8 bases outside the gene matches. The CDR3 has 15 residues. From germline, CDR1 is DFQATT and CDR2 SNEGSKA (reference sequence).

This clonotype was found a few times. The chain couples TRBV29-1 to TRBJ2-1; 15 nucleotides align to TRBD2. CDR1 is SQVTM and CDR2 is ANQGSEA in the germline V gene. The CDR3 is made up of 15 amino acids. The V segment lost 5 bases and the J segment 9 bases; nucleotides outside the gene matches: 8. The CDR3 bases are TGCAGCGTTTGGAGGACTAGCGGGAGGGATGTTGAGCAGTTCTTC. This sequence encodes CSVWRTSGRDVEQFF.

In its sample, this clonotype was seen many times. The chain has TRBV7-9 and TRBJ2-5, with D unresolved. The CDR3 totals 14 residues. The germline gives CDR1 SEHNR, CDR2 FQNEAQ (reference sequence). V dropped 1 base and J dropped 1 base, with 7 bases sitting between them. The CDR3 sequence is CASSLVGVQETQYF. The DNA for the CDR3 is TGTGCCAGCAGCTTAGTAGGAGTCCAAGAGACCCAGTACTTC.

V usage is TRBV4-3 and J usage is TRBJ2-4; no clear D. This CDR3 is built from 13 residues. Trimming shortened V by 1 base and J by 6 bases, and 7 bases separated the two germline ends. Germline CDR1 is LGHNA and CDR2 is YSLEER. The CDR3 coding sequence is TGCGCCAGCAGCCAAGGGGGAAGAAACATTCAGTACTTC. The encoded protein is CASSQGGRNIQYF.

This chain joins TRBV6-1 and TRBJ2-6, with 7 bases lining up with TRBD1. The CDR3 totals 19 residues. Germline CDR1 is MNHNS and CDR2 is SASEGT. V was pared by 6 bases and J by 4 bases, with 18 bases of the junction left unmatched. In DNA form, the CDR3 reads TGTGCCAGCAGAAGGTTTGCAATCACAGGGGAGCGGGGGGCCAACGTCCTGACTTTC. Residues: CASRRFAITGERGANVLTF.

This clonotype was found a few times. The chain couples TRBV7-8 to TRBJ2-1; D is uncertain. The CDR3 length is 15 residues. V shed 5 bases and J shed 8 bases, with 19 bases lying between them. Germline-derived CDR1 and CDR2 are SGHVS and FQNEAQ. CDR3 protein: CASSKTRVKRDEQFF. CDR3 coding DNA: TGTGCCAGCAGCAAAACGCGAGTGAAGCGCGATGAGCAGTTCTTC.

The chain couples TRBV5-1 to TRBJ2-1; no reliable D call. The V end was cut by 4 bases, the J end by 1 base, with 3 bases between. The germline V gene has CDR1 SGHRS and CDR2 YFSETQ. CDR3 length: 12 residues. The CDR3 DNA sequence: TGCGCCAGCAGCGTTTCCTACAATGAGCAGTTCTTC. Translated, it gives CASSVSYNEQFF.

J is TRBJ1-5 and V is TRBV2; D ambiguous. The CDR3 consists of 13 residues. The ends were cut back, 3 bases at V and 2 bases at J, with 5 bases in the middle. CDR1 and CDR2 (germline): SNHLY, FYNNEI. CDR3 nucleotides: TGTGCCAGCAGTGAGACACGCAATCAGCCCCAGCATTTT. Its translation: CASSETRNQPQHF. Together with reference TRBV2 and TRBJ1-5, the CDR3 gives the full variable domain: EPEVTQTPSHQVTQMGQEVILRCVPISNHLYFYWYRQILGQKVEFLVSFYNNEISEKSEIFDDQFSVERPDGSNFTLKIRSTKLEDSAMYFCASSETRNQPQHFGDGTRLSIL.

This clonotype was recorded a few times. This chain links TRBV5-1 with TRBJ1-6; TRBD1 matches 8 bases. Germline CDR1 reads SGHRS; CDR2 reads YFSETQ. The V gene end was trimmed by 0 bases and the J gene end by 13 bases; junction bases not matched to a gene: 12. The length of the CDR3 is 16 residues. The CDR3 DNA is TGCGCCAGCAGCTTGGAGGCCAGGGGGCGATTTAGGCCCCTCCACTTT. Its translation: CASSLEARGRFRPLHF. The full variable domain, its missing parts supplied by reference TRBV5-1 and TRBJ1-6, is KAGVTQTPRYLIKTRGQQVTLSCSPISGHRSVSWYQQTPGQGLQFLFEYFSETQRNKGNFPGRFSGRQFSNSRSEMNVSTLELGDSALYLCASSLEARGRFRPLHFGNGTRLTVT.

This clonotype was seen more than once but under ten times. CDR3 in DNA: TGTGCCAGCCTACTCTACAATGAGCAGTACTTC. Protein sequence: CASLLYNEQYF. The V gene is TRBV6-2 or TRBV6-3, the J gene TRBJ2-1; D unresolved. The DNA matches TRBJ2-7 better at its end, which makes the J call doubtful. The length of the CDR3 is 11 residues. Per the germline V gene, CDR1 is MNHEY and CDR2 is SVGEGT.

In its sample, this clonotype was seen a few times. The J gene is TRBJ1-4, the V gene TRBV5-1; the D is unclear. The V gene lost 2 bases and the J gene lost 0 bases, with 8 bases spanning the gap. CDR3 length equals 15 residues. Germline V gives CDR1 SGHRS, CDR2 YFSETQ. The CDR3 is CASSFTSATNEKLFF. The CDR3 nucleotides read TGCGCCAGCAGCTTTACCAGTGCAACTAATGAAAAACTGTTTTTT. Drawing the rest from reference TRBV5-1 and TRBJ1-4, the complete variable domain is KAGVTQTPRYLIKTRGQQVTLSCSPISGHRSVSWYQQTPGQGLQFLFEYFSETQRNKGNFPGRFSGRQFSNSRSEMNVSTLELGDSALYLCASSFTSATNEKLFFGSGTQLSVL.

This chain connects TRBV30 to TRBJ2-4; D not resolved. V lost 0 bases and J lost 5, with 8 bases in between. Germline CDR1 is GTSNPN and CDR2 is SVGIG (reference sequence). The CDR3 has 13 amino acids. The CDR3 nucleotides are TGTGCCTGGAGTGTAGGTGGGGAAAACATTCAGTACTTC. It yields the protein CAWSVGGENIQYF.

The gene calls are TRBV27 and TRBJ2-1; TRBD2 matches 7 bases. CDR1 is MNHEY, CDR2 SMNVEV, per germline (reference sequence). The CDR3 sequence is 13 residues long. V was clipped by 3 bases and J by 9 bases; unmatched bases: 5. The CDR3 sequence is CASSFARGSEQFF. The CDR3 coding sequence is TGTGCCAGCAGTTTCGCGCGGGGGAGTGAGCAGTTCTTC.

There are a few counts of this clonotype. The J gene is TRBJ2-1, the V gene TRBV5-1; 8 nucleotides agree with TRBD1. After removal of 4 bases from V and 8 bases from J, the junction contained 11 bases not matched to a gene. The CDR3 runs to 15 residues. Germline lookup yields CDR1 SGHRS and CDR2 YFSETQ. Here the CDR3 reads CASSNRDRLGDEQFF. For the CDR3, the DNA is TGCGCCAGCAGCAACCGGGACAGGCTTGGCGATGAGCAGTTCTTC.

The chain joins TRBV10-3 to TRBJ2-2; D remains ambiguous. Germline CDR1 is ENHRY and CDR2 is SYGVKD. Deletions cut 8 bases from V and 1 base from J, with 11 bases between. The CDR3 has 14 amino acids. Here the CDR3 reads CAISGGVNTGELFF. DNA of the CDR3: TGTGCCATCTCGGGCGGAGTGAACACCGGGGAGCTGTTTTTT.

The J gene is TRBJ2-7, the V gene TRBV7-2; a weak D match, TRBD2 (5 bases). V was pared by 0 bases and J by 7 bases, with 19 bases between. Germline lookup yields CDR1 SGHTA and CDR2 FQGNSA. The CDR3 covers 16 residues. Written as DNA, the CDR3 is TGTGCCAGCAGCTTAGCGGAGGAGGAACCTTCGGAAGAGCAGTACTTC. Its translation is CASSLAEEEPSEEQYF.

This clonotype was observed a few times. The chain employs TRBV5-1 and TRBJ2-5; D uncertain. Deletions cut 2 bases from V and 4 bases from J, with 9 bases between. Per the germline V gene, CDR1 is SGHRS and CDR2 is YFSETQ. The CDR3 runs 13 residues. The CDR3 sequence: CASSFSVAETQYF. The CDR3 nucleotides are TGCGCCAGCAGCTTCTCAGTTGCAGAGACCCAGTACTTC.

V and J are TRBV29-1 and TRBJ2-1; D remains unclear. Trimming took off 7 bases at V and 0 bases at J, with 10 bases between the two ends. Germline loops: CDR1 SQVTM, CDR2 ANQGSEA. The CDR3 contains 13 residues. CDR3 amino acids: CSADRYSYNEQFF. In DNA form, the CDR3 reads TGCAGCGCTGATAGATACTCCTACAATGAGCAGTTCTTC.

This chain uses TRBV6-2 or TRBV6-3 with TRBJ1-1; D ambiguous. Looked up from germline, CDR1 is MNHEY and CDR2 is SVGEGT. The CDR3 runs 15 residues. Between the trimmed V and J ends, which lost 2 bases and 4 bases, there was a span of 14 bases. CDR3 region: CASSYPGRLRTEAFF. CDR3 nucleotides: TGTGCCAGCAGTTACCCGGGGAGGCTGCGCACTGAAGCTTTCTTT.

This clonotype turned up a few times. V and J are TRBV7-9 and TRBJ2-1, with 7 bases matching TRBD1. Trimming removed 5 bases from V and 4 bases from J; junction bases left unmatched: 14. Germline assignment: CDR1 SEHNR and CDR2 FQNEAQ (reference sequence). The CDR3 length is 17 residues. Here the CDR3 reads CASSLPARTGAYNEQFF. CDR3 bases: TGTGCCAGCAGCCTCCCCGCAAGGACAGGCGCTTACAATGAGCAGTTCTTC. Full variable domain (rest looked up from reference TRBV7-9 and TRBJ2-1): DTGVSQNPRHKITKRGQNVTFRCDPISEHNRLYWYRQTLGQGPEFLTYFQNEAQLEKSRLLSDRFSAERPKGSFSTLEIQRTEQGDSAMYLCASSLPARTGAYNEQFFGPGTRLTVL.

The chain has TRBV9 and TRBJ2-3; 14 positions agree with TRBD2. The CDR3 sequence is 18 residues long. The V segment lost 0 bases and the J segment 5 bases; nucleotides outside the gene matches: 8. CDR1 and CDR2 (germline): SGDLS, YYNGEE. This CDR3 is CASSVASPTSGRVDTQYF. CDR3 sequence (DNA): TGTGCCAGCAGCGTAGCCTCCCCGACTAGCGGGAGGGTAGATACGCAGTATTTT.

This clonotype has only a few counts. An end of the junction differs from the germline gene, which may be a read error. The chain is built from TRBV12-3 or TRBV12-4 and TRBJ2-6; the D gene is possibly TRBD1 (5 bases). The CDR3 is 15 residues long. The CDR3 sequence is CAVVLQRSGANALTF. In DNA, the CDR3 is TGTGCCGTTGTACTCCAGAGGTCTGGGGCCAACGCCCTGACTTTC.

The CDR3 bases are TGTGCCAGCAGTTATGGAGCCGGGACAGGTGACACTGAAGCTTTCTTT. This translates into CASSYGAGTGDTEAFF. The genes are TRBV6-2 or TRBV6-3 and TRBJ1-1; 8 bases map to TRBD1. From germline, CDR1 is MNHEY and CDR2 SVGEGT. The CDR3 contains 16 residues. The junction had 9 bases not matched to a gene; V was cut back by 3 bases and J by 3 bases.